The source of this T cell receptor beta chain is a study of T cells in Graves' hyperthyroidism and ophthalmopathy. Study findings and constraints: Ophthalmopathy was predicted by the model a median of roughly 6.6 months ahead of onset. Within blood appeared most thyroid clonotypes that had expanded above 0.001.

This clonotype was seen ten or more times. As yet, its antigen is unknown. The CDR3 regions of TCR beta were amplified from RNA transcripts. First-round RT-PCR of the TCR CDR3 relied on the HTBI primer set. In TCRdb, the multiplex PCR reads were re-called with MiXCR into one record per CDR3 protein. The sample lists approximately 720,000 distinct CDR3 sequences; roughly a sixth were seen once. Preceding any ophthalmopathy symptoms, the blood sample dates from first hyperthyroidism diagnosis. The V gene lost 8 bases and the J gene lost 0 bases, with 8 bases spanning the gap. Germline values: CDR1 SNHLY, CDR2 FYNNEI. This CDR3 contains 13 residues.

The sequencing sample was made of blood. The chain employs TRBV2 and TRBJ1-5; D unresolved. The TCR was taken from a woman in her 50s with Graves' hyperthyroidism that later progressed to Graves' ophthalmopathy. This chain's CDR3 is CASLGHSNQPQHF. The CDR3 DNA is TGTGCCAGCTTGGGTCATAGCAATCAGCCCCAGCATTTT.